One and the same sample provided the 15 T cell receptor beta chains below, sequenced in a study of cytomegalovirus exposure and HLA in healthy donors. The study ran its PCR with 60 Vbeta and 13 Jbeta primers. Data came from immunoSEQ multiplex PCR; TCRdb stores just in-frame clones and leaves some out. Counted here are 100,000 or so clones, about four fifths occurring once; the ten biggest clones make up under 2%. The specimen was PBMCs. The receptors originated from a woman aged 40 to 50 in good health and CMV-seronegative.

The chain is built from TRBV7-3 and TRBJ2-5; tentative D call: TRBD1 (5 bases). This CDR3 has 14 residues. CDR1 and CDR2 (germline): SGHTA, FQGTGA. V was trimmed by 2 bases and J by 5 bases, leaving 12 bases between them. CDR3 protein: CASSLGSGAETQYF. For the CDR3, the DNA is TGTGCCAGCAGCTTAGGATCTGGGGCTGAGACCCAGTACTTC.

The chain couples TRBV5-1 to TRBJ1-3; 8 bases match TRBD1. The V segment lost 4 bases and the J segment 4 bases; nucleotides outside the gene matches: 10. Germline V CDR1 and CDR2: SGHRS, YFSETQ. The CDR3 extends over 16 amino acids. The CDR3 region is CASSVAPGTGGNTIYF. The CDR3 DNA reads TGCGCCAGCAGCGTGGCGCCCGGGACAGGAGGAAACACCATATATTTT.

The table lists this clone with a few counts. J is TRBJ2-7 and V is TRBV9, with a possible D match to TRBD2 (6 bases). The V and J ends lost 0 bases and 7 bases respectively, with 20 bases between them. The CDR3 runs to 16 residues. Germline lookup yields CDR1 SGDLS and CDR2 YYNGEE. The DNA of the CDR3 is TGTGCCAGCAGCGTAGTAGCTGGTAGCGGACTCGGGGAGCAGTACTTC. Its translation: CASSVVAGSGLGEQYF.

This clone was seen a handful of times. The chain employs TRBV4-2 and TRBJ2-3; tentative D call: TRBD1 (6 bases). From germline, CDR1 is LGHNA and CDR2 YNFKEQ. V lost 0 bases to trimming and J lost 5 bases, with 21 bases between them. The CDR3 totals 18 residues. This CDR3 is CASSQERGWAGDEDTQYF. CDR3 nucleotides: TGTGCCAGCAGCCAAGAGAGAGGCTGGGCAGGGGATGAAGATACGCAGTATTTT.

V usage is TRBV9 and J usage is TRBJ2-5; 8 bases are a match to TRBD2. The V and J ends lost 4 bases and 5 bases, in that order; junction bases with no gene match: 10. Germline CDR1 is SGDLS and CDR2 is YYNGEE. The CDR3 has 15 residues. The CDR3 region is CASSPSGGAGETQYF. The CDR3 DNA reads as TGTGCCAGCAGCCCATCCGGGGGGGCTGGGGAGACCCAGTACTTC.

The chain combines TRBV30 with TRBJ1-3, with 7 bases identical to TRBD1. Germline CDR1 is GTSNPN and CDR2 is SVGIG (reference sequence). The J segment lost 7 bases and the V segment lost 8 bases, leaving 11 bases of the junction unmatched. This CDR3 region has 13 residues. CDR3 bases: TGTGCCACCGGGGACAGTTCACAGAACACCATATATTTT. Its protein product is CATGDSSQNTIYF.

The CDR3 spells CASRPSGGSYQETQYF. The DNA of the CDR3 is TGCGCCAGCAGACCTAGCGGGGGGTCTTACCAAGAGACCCAGTACTTC. This rearrangement joins TRBV4-1 to TRBJ2-5; TRBD2 matches at 11 bases. The CDR3 sequence is 16 residues long. V lost 6 bases to trimming and J lost 0 bases; unmatched junction nucleotides: 6. Germline CDR1 reads MGHRA; CDR2 reads YSYEKL.

To note about this clone: A read error may account for a junction end that differs from germline. In DNA, the CDR3 is TGTTCCAGCAGCTTAGAGATCGCCAAGGACACACTTTTTCCCCAGTACTTC. Translated: CSSSLEIAKDTLFPQYF. The gene calls are TRBV7-9 and TRBJ2-5; TRBD1 is a possible D gene (5 bases). In germline, CDR1 is SEHNR, CDR2 FQNEAQ (reference sequence). The CDR3 has 17 residues.

This clone was counted between two and nine times. The chain links TRBV6-1 to TRBJ1-3; D gene uncertain. Trimming shortened V by 5 bases and J by 4 bases, and 15 bases separated the two germline ends. The germline V gene encodes CDR1 MNHNS and CDR2 SASEGT. CDR3 length: 15 amino acids. CDR3 DNA sequence: TGTGCCAGCAGTTCCCTCGGGTGGAGGGGAAACACCATATATTTT. Translating it yields CASSSLGWRGNTIYF.

The CDR3 protein is CASTPGQNTEAFF. CDR3 DNA: TGTGCCAGTACCCCGGGACAGAACACTGAAGCTTTCTTT. The chain uses TRBV19 and TRBJ1-1, with D perhaps TRBD1 (6 bases). The CDR3 runs to 13 residues. The V gene lost 7 bases and the J gene lost 1 base, with 10 bases spanning the gap. Germline CDR1 LNHDA, CDR2 SQIVND (reference sequence).

This rearrangement joins TRBV19 to TRBJ2-7; weak D call: TRBD1 (5 bases). From germline, CDR1 is LNHDA and CDR2 SQIVND (reference sequence). V was shortened by 4 bases and J by 1 base, with 11 bases between the two germline ends. This CDR3 contains 14 residues. The CDR3 nucleotides read TGTGCCAGTAGTAGTGGTGACAGTTCCTACGAGCAGTACTTC. Its protein is CASSSGDSSYEQYF. Together with reference TRBV19 and TRBJ2-7, the CDR3 gives the full variable domain: DGGITQSPKYLFRKEGQNVTLSCEQNLNHDAMYWYRQDPGQGLRLIYYSQIVNDFQKGDIAEGYSVSREKKESFPLTVTSAQKNPTAFYLCASSSGDSSYEQYFGPGTRLTVT.

This rearrangement joins TRBV7-3 to TRBJ2-3; 7 bases are shared with TRBD2. CDR1 and CDR2 from the germline V gene are SGHTA and FQGTGA. CDR3 length equals 16 residues. V shed 2 bases, J shed 0 bases, and the junction held 5 bases outside the gene matches. Written as DNA, the CDR3 is TGTGCCAGCAGCTTAGGAGCGGGGCTTAGCACAGATACGCAGTATTTT. Translation gives CASSLGAGLSTDTQYF.

The rearrangement links TRBV19 to TRBJ2-2, with 10 bases fitting TRBD1. In germline, CDR1 is LNHDA, CDR2 SQIVND (reference sequence). This CDR3 is built from 15 residues. V shed 7 bases and J 2 bases; nucleotides not matched to a gene: 4. The CDR3 protein is CASTVTGGNTGELFF. In nucleotides, the CDR3 is TGTGCCAGTACCGTGACAGGGGGCAACACCGGGGAGCTGTTTTTT.

Points on this clone: One end of the junction does not line up with germline, which may come from a read error. This sequence joins TRBV7-9 and TRBJ2-5; 12 bases line up with TRBD1. The CDR3 has 15 residues. The V gene's germline CDR1 is SEHNR and CDR2 FQNEAQ (reference sequence). The CDR3 sequence: CASSLGDRGLEIQYF. In nucleotides, the CDR3 is TGTGCCAGCAGCTTGGGGGACAGGGGGCTAGAGATCCAGTACTTC.

In this sample, this clone turned up a few times. The chain recombines TRBV9 with TRBJ2-4; TRBD1 aligns across 8 bases. The V gene end was trimmed by 3 bases and the J gene end by 9 bases; junction bases not matched to a gene: 8. The CDR3 covers 14 residues. Germline-derived CDR1 and CDR2 are SGDLS and YYNGEE. CDR3 nucleotides: TGTGCCAGCAGCGAACAAACCGACAGGGGCATTCAGTACTTC. Translation: CASSEQTDRGIQYF. Variable domain in full (rest from reference TRBV9 and TRBJ2-4): DSGVTQTPKHLITATGQRVTLRCSPRSGDLSVYWYQQSLDQGLQFLIQYYNGEERAKGNILERFSAQQFPDLHSELNLSSLELGDSALYFCASSEQTDRGIQYFGAGTRLSVL.